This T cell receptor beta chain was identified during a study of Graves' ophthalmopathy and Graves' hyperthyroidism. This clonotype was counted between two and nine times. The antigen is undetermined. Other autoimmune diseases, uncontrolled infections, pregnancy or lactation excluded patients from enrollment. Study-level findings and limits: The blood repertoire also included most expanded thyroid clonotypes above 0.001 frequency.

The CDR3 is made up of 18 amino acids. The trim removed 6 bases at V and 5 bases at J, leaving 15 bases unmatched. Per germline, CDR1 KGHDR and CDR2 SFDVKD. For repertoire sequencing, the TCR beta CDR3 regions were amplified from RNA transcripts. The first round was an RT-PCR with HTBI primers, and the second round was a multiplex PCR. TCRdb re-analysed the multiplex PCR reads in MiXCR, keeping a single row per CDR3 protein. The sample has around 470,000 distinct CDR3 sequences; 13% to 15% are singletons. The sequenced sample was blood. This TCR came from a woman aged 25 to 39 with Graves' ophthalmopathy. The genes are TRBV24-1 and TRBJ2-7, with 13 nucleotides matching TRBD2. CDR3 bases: TGTGCCACCAGTACCCGGGTCAGGACTAGCGGGAGCAAGAACGAGCAGTACTTC. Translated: CATSTRVRTSGSKNEQYF.